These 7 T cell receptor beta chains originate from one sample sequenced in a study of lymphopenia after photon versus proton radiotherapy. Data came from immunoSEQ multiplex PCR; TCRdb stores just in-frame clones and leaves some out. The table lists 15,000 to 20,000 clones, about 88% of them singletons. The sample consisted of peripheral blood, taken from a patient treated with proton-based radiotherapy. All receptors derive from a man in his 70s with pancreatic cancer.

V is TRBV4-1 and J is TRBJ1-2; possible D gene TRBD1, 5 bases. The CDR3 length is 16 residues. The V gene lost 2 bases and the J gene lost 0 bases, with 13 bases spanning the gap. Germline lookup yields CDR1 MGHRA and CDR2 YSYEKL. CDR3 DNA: TGCGCCAGCAGCCAATTGTTTGGGACCGCTAACTATGGCTACACCTTC. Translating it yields CASSQLFGTANYGYTF.

The CDR3 reads CASSDRLTGNSNQPQHF. Written as DNA, the CDR3 is TGTGCCAGCAGTGATCGTTTGACGGGAAATAGCAATCAGCCCCAGCATTTT. The V call is TRBV6-1, the J call TRBJ1-5; D not certain. This CDR3 is built from 17 residues. The V and J ends lost 3 bases and 0 bases respectively, with 15 bases between them. Germline values: CDR1 MNHNS, CDR2 SASEGT.

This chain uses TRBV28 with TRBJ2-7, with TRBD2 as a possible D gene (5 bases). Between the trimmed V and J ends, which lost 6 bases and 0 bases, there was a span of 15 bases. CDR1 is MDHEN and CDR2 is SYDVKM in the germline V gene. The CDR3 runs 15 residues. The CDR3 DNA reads TGTGCCAGCAGCGATCCGGCGGGTCGCTCCTACGAGCAGTACTTC. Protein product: CASSDPAGRSYEQYF. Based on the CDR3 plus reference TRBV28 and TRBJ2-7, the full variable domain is DVKVTQSSRYLVKRTGEKVFLECVQDMDHENMFWYRQDPGLGLRLIYFSYDVKMKEKGDIPEGYSVSREKKERFSLILESASTNQTSMYLCASSDPAGRSYEQYFGPGTRLTVT.

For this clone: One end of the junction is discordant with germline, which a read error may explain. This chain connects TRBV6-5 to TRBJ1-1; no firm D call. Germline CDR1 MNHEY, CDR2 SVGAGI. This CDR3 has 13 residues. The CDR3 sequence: CASSYSLKTEAFF. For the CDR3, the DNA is TGTGCCAGCAGTTACTCCCTGAAGACTGAAGCTTTCTTT.

The CDR3 bases are TGTGCCAGCAGCGTAGAGTGGTTGGGCTCTGGGGCCAACGTCCTGACTTTC. This sequence encodes CASSVEWLGSGANVLTF. V usage is TRBV9 and J usage is TRBJ2-6; no clear D gene. The CDR3 is made up of 17 amino acids. Trimming removed 0 bases from V and 0 bases from J, with 10 bases in between. Germline CDR1 is SGDLS and CDR2 is YYNGEE.

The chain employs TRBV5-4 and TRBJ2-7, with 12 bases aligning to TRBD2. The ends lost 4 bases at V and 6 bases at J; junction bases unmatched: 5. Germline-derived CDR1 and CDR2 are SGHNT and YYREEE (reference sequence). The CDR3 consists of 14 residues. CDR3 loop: CASSPGLAGTEQYF. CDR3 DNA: TGTGCCAGCAGCCCCGGACTAGCGGGAACCGAGCAGTACTTC.

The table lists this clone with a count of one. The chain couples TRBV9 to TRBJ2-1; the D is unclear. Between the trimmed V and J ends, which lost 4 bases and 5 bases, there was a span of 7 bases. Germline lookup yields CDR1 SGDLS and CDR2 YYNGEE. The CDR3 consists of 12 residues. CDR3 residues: CASSYTDNEQFF. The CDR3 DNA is TGTGCCAGCAGCTATACAGACAATGAGCAGTTCTTC. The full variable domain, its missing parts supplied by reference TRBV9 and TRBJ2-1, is DSGVTQTPKHLITATGQRVTLRCSPRSGDLSVYWYQQSLDQGLQFLIQYYNGEERAKGNILERFSAQQFPDLHSELNLSSLELGDSALYFCASSYTDNEQFFGPGTRLTVL.